This T cell receptor (beta chain) was captured by sequencing in a study of beta chain features in type 1 diabetes. This clone was detected a few times. The target antigen is unknown. The authors obtained over 95% purity in all sorted populations. Expressed TCRB transcripts were sequenced after all isolated RNA was converted to cDNA. Some 3.3 million reads was the average for naive, central memory and regulatory T cell samples. Assay: immunoSEQ multiplex PCR; the TCRdb copy retains only in-frame clones and omits some. The sample shows 360,000 or so clones, about 20% of them seen only once. The study's findings and limits: Researchers caution that PCR might favor shorter templates, equally among patients and controls.

Sequencing was performed on naive CD4+ T cells from blood. This sequence was found in a woman between 18 and 30 years old in good health.

The CDR3: CASSPGTEHEQYF. CDR3 nucleotides: TGTGCCAGCTCACCAGGCACAGAACACGAGCAGTACTTC. The rearrangement uses TRBV18 and TRBJ2-7, with D uncertain. V lost 2 bases and J 5 bases, leaving 10 bases between the germline ends. CDR1 and CDR2 from the germline V gene are KGHSH and LQKENI. The CDR3 runs to 13 residues.